These T cell receptor beta chains were read from a single sample in a study of monozygotic twins with inflammatory bowel disease. TCRdb re-called the 5' RACE reads and gives one entry per CDR3 protein, without DNA. Its table lists around 410,000 distinct CDR3 sequences. Sequenced sample: blood. The receptors were sampled from a human donor with ulcerative colitis or Crohn's disease, or a healthy co-twin of an affected twin (not recorded which). Each CDR3 is given with its conserved first and last residue.

j_gene	v_gene	CDR3aa
TRBJ2-4	TRBV4-1	CASSLGQGENIQYF
TRBJ2-1	TRBV11-1	CASSFLAGTHSSYNEQFF
TRBJ2-3	TRBV7-9	CASSPPREGSVDTQYF
TRBJ1-4	TRBV6-1	CASTKRGANEKLFF
TRBJ2-1	TRBV5-1	CASSRREYNEQFF
TRBJ2-7	TRBV20-1	CSARGLDRYEQYF
TRBJ2-3	TRBV9	CASAREAYGDTQYF
TRBJ2-3	TRBV4-2	CASSPRLAGGSRGSDTQYF
TRBJ2-7	TRBV5-6	CASSRPGLEQYF
TRBJ2-3	TRBV5-1	CASSIMKDTQYF
TRBJ2-2	TRBV29-1	CSFTGGSAGELFF
TRBJ1-1	TRBV3-1	CASSSQSTGWSTEAFF
TRBJ2-3	TRBV6-1	CASRSRPMWAHIDTQYF
TRBJ1-5	TRBV15	CATTLDRLKPQHF
TRBJ2-3	TRBV11-2	CASSLVVGLAGDTQYF
TRBJ2-7	TRBV20-1	CSASRAAGTYEQYF
TRBJ2-2	TRBV19	CASSTMGQGTGELFF
TRBJ2-6	TRBV29-1	CSVEWAPGANVLTF
TRBJ2-5	TRBV20-1	CSGAGGIKETQYF
TRBJ2-3	TRBV7-3	CASSPGLRTDTQYF
TRBJ2-4	TRBV29-1	CSVSFSNKGLLAKNIQYF
TRBJ1-1	TRBV21-1	CASSIRLGLNTEAFF
TRBJ2-2	TRBV11-1	CASSLRGTGVTGELFF
TRBJ2-1	TRBV4-1	CASSHVQGINNEQFF
TRBJ1-1	TRBV5-1	CASSLNLMNTEAFF
TRBJ1-1	TRBV6-6	CAGQTPENTEAFF
TRBJ2-1	TRBV20-1	CSARLAGGYNEQFF
TRBJ2-7	TRBV7-2	CASSLGYSYEQYF
TRBJ2-3	TRBV5-4	CASTGSWTDTQYF
TRBJ2-3	TRBV27	CASSLSLTGDTQYF
TRBJ2-2	TRBV7-2	CASSLALGTGELFF
TRBJ2-2	TRBV20-1	CSALGSLTGELFF
TRBJ1-2	TRBV7-3	CASSLYPGGANYGYTF
TRBJ1-6	TRBV21-1	CASSNAALRDRAYNSPLHF
TRBJ1-5	TRBV18	CASSLLQGWPGGNQPQHF
TRBJ1-2	TRBV7-9	CASSFRQGDGYTF
TRBJ2-5	TRBV7-2	CASSLEGTTKTQYF
TRBJ2-1	TRBV27	CASRGTSGNEQFF
TRBJ2-1	TRBV12-3/TRBV12-4	CASRDRGYNEQFF
TRBJ2-1	TRBV2	CASGRTIEQFF
TRBJ2-3	TRBV2	CASTTGGLAPADTQYF
TRBJ2-1	TRBV5-1	CASSLSQGSHNEQFF
TRBJ2-1	TRBV9	CASSARGGGASGEQFF
TRBJ2-7	TRBV29-1	CSVEGQGTGEQYF
TRBJ2-2	TRBV7-2	CASSRTSGNTGELFF
TRBJ1-1	TRBV10-3	CAISETQKFKAEAFF
TRBJ1-2	TRBV19	CASRVGTSYGYTF
TRBJ2-1	TRBV10-2	CASSGGSGAANEQFF